This TCR beta chain appears in the sequencing data of a study of Ad26.COV2.S vaccination and SARS-CoV-2 variants. Whole-study context: The Ad26.COV2.S arm of the COV1001 trial was where the donor was placed.

Clones were sequenced by immunoSEQ multiplex PCR, and TCRdb holds only the in-frame ones, with some missing. The profile shows 300,000 to 350,000 clones, about 90% of them singletons. Treatment indicated: 19 received Ad26.COV2.S at low or high dose, single or two shots; 5 received placebo; per-sample allocation not given. Specimen acquisition occurred on day 63 following the initial vaccine or placebo injection. The sequence derives from a person aged 18-65 years who received the Ad26.COV2.S COVID-19 vaccine or a placebo. Source: peripheral blood, taken in a trial of Ad26.COV2.S vaccine versus placebo.

In DNA, the CDR3 is TGTGCCAGCAGTTTAACCGGGACGGAACACTATGGCTACACCTTC. Protein product: CASSLTGTEHYGYTF. The rearrangement uses TRBV28 and TRBJ1-2, with TRBD1 as a possible D gene (5 bases). This CDR3 spans 15 amino acids. V was clipped by 2 bases and J by 3 bases, with 13 bases between them. Looked up from germline, CDR1 is MDHEN and CDR2 is SYDVKM.